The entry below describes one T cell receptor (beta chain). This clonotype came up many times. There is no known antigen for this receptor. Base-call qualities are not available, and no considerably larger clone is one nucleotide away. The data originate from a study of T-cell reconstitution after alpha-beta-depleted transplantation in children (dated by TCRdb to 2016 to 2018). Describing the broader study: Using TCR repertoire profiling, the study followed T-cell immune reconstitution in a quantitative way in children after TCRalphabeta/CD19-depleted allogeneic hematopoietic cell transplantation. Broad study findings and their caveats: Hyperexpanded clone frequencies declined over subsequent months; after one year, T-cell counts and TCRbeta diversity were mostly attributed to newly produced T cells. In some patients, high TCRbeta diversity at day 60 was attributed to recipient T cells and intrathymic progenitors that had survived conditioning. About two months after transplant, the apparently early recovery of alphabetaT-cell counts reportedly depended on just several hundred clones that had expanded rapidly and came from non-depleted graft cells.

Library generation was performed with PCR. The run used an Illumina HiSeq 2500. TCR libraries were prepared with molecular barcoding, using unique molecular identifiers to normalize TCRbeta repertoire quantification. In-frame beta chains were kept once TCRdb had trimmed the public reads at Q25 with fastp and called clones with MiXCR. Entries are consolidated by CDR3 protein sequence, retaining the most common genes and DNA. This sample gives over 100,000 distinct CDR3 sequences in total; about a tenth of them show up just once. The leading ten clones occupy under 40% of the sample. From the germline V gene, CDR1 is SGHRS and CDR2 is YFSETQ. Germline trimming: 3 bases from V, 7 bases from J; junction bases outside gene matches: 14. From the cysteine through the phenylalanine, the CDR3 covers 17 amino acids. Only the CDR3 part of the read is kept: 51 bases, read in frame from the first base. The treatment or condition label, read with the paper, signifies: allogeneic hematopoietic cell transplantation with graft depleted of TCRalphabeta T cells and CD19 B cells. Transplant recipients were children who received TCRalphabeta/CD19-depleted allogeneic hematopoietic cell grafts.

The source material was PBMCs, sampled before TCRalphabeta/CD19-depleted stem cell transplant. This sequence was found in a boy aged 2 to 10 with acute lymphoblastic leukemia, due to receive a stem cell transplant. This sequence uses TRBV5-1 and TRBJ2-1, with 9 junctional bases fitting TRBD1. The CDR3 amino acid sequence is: CASSYGNRDRDGNEQFF. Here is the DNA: TGCGCCAGCAGCTACGGGAACCGGGACAGGGACGGGAATGAGCAGTTCTTC.